The source of this T cell receptor beta chain is a study of cytomegalovirus exposure and HLA in healthy donors. For the study at large: Early released data comprised approximately 85 million unique TCRs from HLA-typed donors. Study results and limitations: As a later analysis revealed, most CMV-associated TCR beta chains appeared HLA-restricted. In vitro testing confirmed a few CMV-associated chains as specific for CMV antigens.

A note on this clone: The antigen remains unidentified.

This CDR3 comprises 15 residues. Germline-derived CDR1 and CDR2 are MGHRA and YSYEKL. The V gene end was trimmed by 0 bases and the J gene end by 6 bases; junction bases not matched to a gene: 5. The PCR was carried out with 60 Vbeta primers and 13 Jbeta primers. Original handling: A later analysis tallied about 80 million unique TCR beta chains, about 11 million of them shared. Using immunoSEQ multiplex PCR, the repertoire was profiled, and TCRdb retains in-frame clones only, with some absent. Clone size and V and J calls were adopted from that table, with D and trimming inferred from the DNA. Of some 150,000 clones in the sample, roughly 80% were seen once.

The specimen was PBMCs. The chain carries TRBV4-1 and TRBJ2-4, with 7 bases lining up with TRBD2. The TCR was taken from a man aged 25-45 years in good health and CMV-seronegative. This CDR3 reads CASSQDGTIINIQYF. The CDR3 DNA reads TGCGCCAGCAGCCAAGATGGGACTATAATAAACATTCAGTACTTC.